The 6 T cell receptor beta chains given below trace back to one sample, sequenced in a study of shared clonotypes between healthy human individuals. Profiled with immunoSEQ multiplex PCR; TCRdb holds only in-frame clones, not every one. Here the sample spans about 680,000 clones, about two thirds being singletons. The specimen sequenced was memory CD4+ T cells sorted from blood. The subset was: CD45RA-negative fraction. The source is a woman in her twenties or thirties in good health.

The J gene is TRBJ1-3, the V gene TRBV27; unclear D gene. The CDR3 runs 12 residues. Trimming left V 10 bases short and J 0 bases short, with 7 bases between. Germline-derived CDR1 and CDR2 are MNHEY and SMNVEV (reference sequence). CDR3 in amino acids: CAIRNSGNTIYF. DNA for the CDR3: TGTGCCATCCGGAACTCTGGAAACACCATATATTTT.

CDR3 DNA: TGTGCCAGCAGTGAAGGGGTCCTTCGCCCTAAGCAGTTTGATGAAAAACTGTTTTTT. Translating it yields CASSEGVLRPKQFDEKLFF. J is TRBJ1-4 and V is TRBV6-1; D ambiguous. The CDR3 is 19 amino acids. The germline V gene encodes CDR1 MNHNS and CDR2 SASEGT. Trimming removed 1 base from V and 6 bases from J, with 24 bases in between.

The chain is built from TRBV11-2 and TRBJ2-3; the match to TRBD2 covers 9 bases. The CDR3 length is 15 residues. J lost 4 bases, V lost 3 bases, and 5 bases had no gene match. Germline values: CDR1 SGHAT, CDR2 FQNNGV. CDR3 sequence: CASSFSGSLADTQYF. The CDR3 nucleotides read TGTGCCAGCAGCTTTAGCGGGAGTTTGGCAGATACGCAGTATTTT. Full variable domain (remainder filled in from reference TRBV11-2 and TRBJ2-3): EAGVAQSPRYKIIEKRQSVAFWCNPISGHATLYWYQQILGQGPKLLIQFQNNGVVDDSQLPKDRFSAERLKGVDSTLKIQPAKLEDSAVYLCASSFSGSLADTQYFGPGTRLTVL.

The chain couples TRBV7-6 to TRBJ2-5, with 11 bases identical to TRBD2. CDR1 is SGHVS and CDR2 is FNYEAQ in the germline V gene. V lost 5 bases, J lost 4 bases, and 6 bases stayed unmatched. The CDR3 has 15 amino acids. This chain's CDR3 is CASSLIAGGVETQYF. In DNA, the CDR3 is TGTGCCAGCAGCCTAATAGCGGGGGGGGTAGAGACCCAGTACTTC. Supplemented by reference TRBV7-6 and TRBJ2-5, the full variable domain reads GAGVSQSPRYKVTKRGQDVALRCDPISGHVSLYWYRQALGQGPEFLTYFNYEAQQDKSGLPNDRFSAERPEGSISTLTIQRTEQRDSAMYRCASSLIAGGVETQYFGPGTRLLVL.

This clone came up a few times. The rearrangement links TRBV7-9 to TRBJ1-2, with unresolved D. There are 14 residues in the CDR3. Germline values: CDR1 SEHNR, CDR2 FQNEAQ (reference sequence). V gave up 1 base and J gave up 2 bases, with 8 bases separating them. Here the CDR3 DNA reads TGTGCCAGCAGCTTAGGAACGGACAACTATGGCTACACCTTC. Its translation is CASSLGTDNYGYTF.

A word on this clone: The same CDR3 also results from other DNA sequences found in this sample. This chain links TRBV15 with TRBJ2-1; TRBD2 matches 11 bases. V shed 0 bases and J 5 bases; nucleotides not matched to a gene: 3. Germline V gene sequence: CDR1 LNHNV, CDR2 YYDKDF (reference sequence). This CDR3 spans 16 amino acids. The CDR3 sequence: CATSRELAGGNNEQFF. As DNA, the CDR3 is TGTGCCACCAGCAGAGAGTTAGCGGGAGGGAACAATGAGCAGTTCTTC.